One and the same sample provided the 2 T cell receptor beta chains below, sequenced in a study of T cells in Graves' hyperthyroidism and ophthalmopathy. TCR beta CDR3 sequences were amplified from RNA transcripts. Primed by the HTBI set, a first-round RT-PCR was run on the TCR CDR3. MiXCR, applied by TCRdb to the multiplex PCR reads, yields one record per CDR3 protein. This sample has 330,000 or so distinct CDR3 sequences, with approximately 18% found just once. Sequencing was done on a sample of blood. The receptors derive from a woman between 40 and 50 years old with Graves' ophthalmopathy.

At least ten counts were recorded for this clonotype. V gene TRBV29-1 combines with J gene TRBJ1-1; tentatively, D is TRBD1 (5 bases). In germline, CDR1 is SQVTM, CDR2 ANQGSEA. V lost 5 bases and J 3 bases, leaving 16 bases between the germline ends. The CDR3 has 14 residues. The CDR3 nucleotides are TGCAGCGTTAGGGGCAACGGGGCAGACACTGAAGCTTTCTTT. This sequence encodes CSVRGNGADTEAFF.

This clonotype was found many times. The rearrangement uses TRBV28 and TRBJ1-1, with a tentative D call TRBD1 (6 bases). The V gene's germline CDR1 is MDHEN and CDR2 SYDVKM. Trimming stripped 10 bases from V and 4 bases from J, with 19 bases between. The CDR3 covers 14 residues. CDR3 DNA: TGTGCCATCTGCCGACAGGCGCGGGCCACTGAAGCTTTCTTT. It yields the protein CAICRQARATEAFF.